Here is one T cell receptor (beta chain) with its context. Its antigen is not identified. Naive CD8 cells, CD45RO-negative and positively selected for CCR7, excluded terminally differentiated effector memory CD45RA+ cells. Sequencing was performed with immunoSEQ multiplex PCR; in TCRdb, only in-frame clones are kept and a portion is missing. The sample holds about 820,000 clones, over 90% seen once. The data originate from a study of shared clonotypes between healthy human individuals. Study conclusions and caveats: On the whole, naive subsets had larger estimated richness than memory subsets had.

The sequence was obtained from a man younger than 40 in good health. The sequenced material came from naive CD8+ T cells sorted from blood.

The CDR3 DNA reads TGTGCCAGCAGCTCCTCCCCTCGACAGAGCTCCTACGAGCAGTACTTC. Amino acids: CASSSSPRQSSYEQYF. The rearrangement joins TRBV7-2 to TRBJ2-7; D is possibly TRBD1 (5 bases). The CDR3 length is 16 residues. Deletions cut 4 bases from V and 0 bases from J, with 16 bases between. CDR1 is SGHTA and CDR2 is FQGNSA in the germline V gene.